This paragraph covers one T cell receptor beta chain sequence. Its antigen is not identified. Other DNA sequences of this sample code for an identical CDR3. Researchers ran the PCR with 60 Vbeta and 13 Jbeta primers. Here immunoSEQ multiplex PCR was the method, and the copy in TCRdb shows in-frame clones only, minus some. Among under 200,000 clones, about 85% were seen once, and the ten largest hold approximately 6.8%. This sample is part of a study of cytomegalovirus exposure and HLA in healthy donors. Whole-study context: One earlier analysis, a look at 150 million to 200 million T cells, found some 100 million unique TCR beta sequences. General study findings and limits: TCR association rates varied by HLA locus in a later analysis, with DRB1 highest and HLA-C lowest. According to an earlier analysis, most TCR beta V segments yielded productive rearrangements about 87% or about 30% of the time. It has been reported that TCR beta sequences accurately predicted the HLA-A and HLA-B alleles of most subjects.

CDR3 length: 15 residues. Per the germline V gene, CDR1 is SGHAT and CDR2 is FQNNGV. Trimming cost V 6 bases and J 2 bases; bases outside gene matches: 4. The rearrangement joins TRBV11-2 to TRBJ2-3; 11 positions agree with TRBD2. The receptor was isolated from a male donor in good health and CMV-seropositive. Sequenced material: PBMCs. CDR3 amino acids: CASRPTSGATDTQYF. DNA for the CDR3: TGTGCCAGCAGACCGACTAGCGGGGCCACAGATACGCAGTATTTT.